This entry concerns a single T cell receptor (beta chain). These data are taken from a study of shared T cell receptors in the human thymus. Unmatched junction bases numbered 8, after V lost 6 bases and J lost 1 base. The CDR3 is 15 residues long. The germline gives CDR1 MDHEN, CDR2 SYDVKM. Method: immunoSEQ multiplex PCR; TCRdb's copy keeps in-frame clones and lacks some. The data contain approximately 760,000 clones, 70% to 90% of them singletons. The same data also went into a second study, on human thymus T cells. That publication notes: Samples came from healthy Finnish infants during open corrective cardiac surgery.

V gene TRBV28 combines with J gene TRBJ1-1; 7 bases line up with TRBD1. The sample consisted of thymocytes. The origin of this receptor is a girl less than two years old with a congenital heart defect. CDR3 coding DNA: TGTGCCAGCAGCCCAGGGGGGTTCCGGAACACTGAAGCTTTCTTT. Its translation is CASSPGGFRNTEAFF.